This TCR beta chain was obtained from a study of blood T cell repertoires in COVID-19. Looking at the study overall: Specimens from acute and convalescent COVID-19 originated in the United States, Italy and Spain.

The V end lost 3 bases, the J end lost 3 bases, and 12 bases lay between the germline ends. CDR1 is SGDLS, CDR2 YYNGEE, per germline. The CDR3 is 14 amino acids. Assay used: immunoSEQ multiplex PCR; TCRdb lists only in-frame clones, some missing. The sample shows more than 95,000 clones, more than 75% of them seen only once. This clone was counted between two and nine times. This clonotype originated in a human donor in a cohort sampled during active COVID-19. V usage is TRBV9 and J usage is TRBJ1-2; the D gene is possibly TRBD1 (6 bases). The specimen was peripheral blood. The CDR3 DNA sequence: TGTGCCAGCAGCGCCACAGGGACCTACTATGGCTACACCTTC. This translates into CASSATGTYYGYTF.